The 16 T cell receptor beta chains in this list originate from one sample, sequenced in a study of T cells in narcolepsy. TCRdb's table, derived via immunoSEQ multiplex PCR, lists solely in-frame clones and lacks some. Of about 40,000 clones listed, around 88% are singletons. The sequenced sample consisted of CD45RA- memory CD4+ T cells from PBMCs. Receptors were obtained from a human donor with narcolepsy.

This chain connects TRBV5-4 to TRBJ1-2; D ambiguous. Deletions cut 5 bases from V and 7 bases from J, with 15 bases between. The length of the CDR3 is 13 residues. The germline gives CDR1 SGHNT, CDR2 YYREEE (reference sequence). The CDR3 region has the DNA TGTGCCAGCAGTGGGTGGACGGGCGGTGGCTACACCTTC. Its protein product is CASSGWTGGGYTF.

The V call is TRBV5-1, the J call TRBJ2-1, with D hard to call. The CDR3 covers 13 residues. Germline V CDR1 and CDR2: SGHRS, YFSETQ. Trimming cost V 2 bases and J 10 bases, with 13 bases left between them. The CDR3 region is CASSFVIAGEQFF. Written as DNA, the CDR3 is TGCGCCAGCAGCTTCGTAATAGCCGGAGAGCAGTTCTTC.

This chain links TRBV2 with TRBJ1-2; 8 nucleotides agree with TRBD1. The germline V gene encodes CDR1 SNHLY and CDR2 FYNNEI. V lost 8 bases and J lost 6; bases outside the gene matches: 11. The CDR3 loop spans 14 amino acids. As DNA, the CDR3 is TGTGCCAGCGGCCGGGACAGGCAAGAGGATGGCTACACCTTC. Its protein is CASGRDRQEDGYTF.

The chain employs TRBV28 and TRBJ1-1, with 7 positions matching TRBD1. V shed 6 bases and J 4 bases; nucleotides not matched to a gene: 11. Germline V gene lookup returns CDR1 MDHEN and CDR2 SYDVKM. This CDR3 is 15 amino acids long. The DNA of the CDR3 is TGTGCCAGCAGCTATCCACAGGGGCCAAGCACTGAAGCTTTCTTT. Encoded protein: CASSYPQGPSTEAFF.

The CDR3 bases are TGTGCCAGCAGCCCCGACAGGGGGGGTAATTCACCCCTCCACTTT. Its protein is CASSPDRGGNSPLHF. The rearrangement joins TRBV7-2 to TRBJ1-6, with 9 bases identical to TRBD1. CDR1 is SGHTA, CDR2 FQGNSA, per germline. The CDR3 runs to 15 residues. Germline trimming cut 5 bases from V and 6 bases from J; bases unmatched to any gene: 5.

The table lists this clone with a count of one. The J gene is TRBJ1-4, the V gene TRBV18; 8 bases fit TRBD1. Germline CDR1 is KGHSH and CDR2 is LQKENI. After removal of 3 bases from V and 0 bases from J, the junction contained 3 bases not matched to a gene. The length of the CDR3 is 16 residues. DNA of the CDR3: TGTGCCAGCTCACCGTCACAGGGGGCAACTAATGAAAAACTGTTTTTT. It codes for CASSPSQGATNEKLFF.

The chain carries TRBV6-1 and TRBJ1-6; 7 nucleotides align to TRBD1. Per the germline V gene, CDR1 is MNHNS and CDR2 is SASEGT. V was clipped by 5 bases and J by 8 bases; unmatched bases: 6. The CDR3 is 14 residues long. The CDR3: CASSWRQGDSPLHF. In DNA, the CDR3 is TGTGCCAGCAGTTGGAGACAGGGAGATTCACCCCTCCACTTT.

This clone was recorded only once. The chain's CDR3 is CASSEGLAGNDLYNEQFF. CDR3 in DNA: TGTGCCAGCAGTGAAGGACTAGCGGGAAACGATCTCTACAATGAGCAGTTCTTC. The gene calls are TRBV2 and TRBJ2-1; 11 nucleotides align to TRBD2. CDR3 length equals 18 residues. In germline, CDR1 is SNHLY, CDR2 FYNNEI. The junction had 8 bases not matched to a gene; V was cut back by 1 base and J by 3 bases.

The chain combines TRBV19 with TRBJ2-7; 7 bases line up with TRBD2. V trimming: 3 bases; J trimming: 3 bases; junction bases outside the gene matches: 2. CDR3 length equals 13 residues. CDR1 and CDR2 from the germline V gene are LNHDA and SQIVND (reference sequence). The chain's CDR3 is CASSIGEGYEQYF. The CDR3 DNA follows: TGTGCCAGTAGTATTGGGGAGGGCTACGAGCAGTACTTC.

This chain connects TRBV19 to TRBJ1-2; TRBD1 matches at 10 bases. V shed 3 bases and J 11 bases; nucleotides not matched to a gene: 12. CDR3 length: 15 residues. Germline CDR1 is LNHDA and CDR2 is SQIVND (reference sequence). The CDR3 here is CASSMGTPGTGVYTF. The CDR3 DNA is TGTGCCAGTAGTATGGGGACCCCCGGGACAGGGGTTTACACCTTC.

The V and J genes are TRBV11-2 and TRBJ1-4; 9 bases map to TRBD1. V was clipped by 4 bases and J by 7 bases; unmatched bases: 10. Germline assignment: CDR1 SGHAT and CDR2 FQNNGV. This CDR3 region has 16 residues. The CDR3 DNA follows: TGTGCCAGCAGCTCCGGGACAGGGTTTGGGAGTGAAAAACTGTTTTTT. Translation gives CASSSGTGFGSEKLFF.

The chain carries TRBV6-1 and TRBJ1-3; D gene unclear. CDR3 length equals 15 residues. V dropped 5 bases and J dropped 0 bases, with 11 bases sitting between them. The germline gives CDR1 MNHNS, CDR2 SASEGT. CDR3 sequence (DNA): TGTGCCAGCAGTTTAGGACCGAACTCTGGAAACACCATATATTTT. Translated, it gives CASSLGPNSGNTIYF.

This rearrangement joins TRBV5-6 to TRBJ1-4; D gene ambiguous. CDR1 and CDR2 from the germline V gene are SGHDT and YYEEEE. The ends were cut back, 1 base at V and 8 bases at J, with 6 bases in the middle. This CDR3 region has 12 residues. CDR3 region: CASSLTAEKLFF. The CDR3 DNA is TGTGCCAGCAGCTTGACAGCGGAAAAACTGTTTTTT. The full variable domain, its missing parts supplied by reference TRBV5-6 and TRBJ1-4, is DAGVTQSPTHLIKTRGQQVTLRCSPKSGHDTVSWYQQALGQGPQFIFQYYEEEERQRGNFPDRFSGHQFPNYSSELNVNALLLGDSALYLCASSLTAEKLFFGSGTQLSVL.

CDR3 DNA: TGTGCCAGCAGCCGCCGGGACGGCTATGGCTACACCTTC. It encodes CASSRRDGYGYTF. The gene calls are TRBV6-1 and TRBJ1-2; the D gene is possibly TRBD1 (5 bases). The V end was cut by 6 bases, the J end by 4 bases, with 12 bases between. CDR1 and CDR2 (germline): MNHNS, SASEGT. The length of the CDR3 is 13 residues.

V is TRBV19 and J is TRBJ2-7; 8 bases are shared with TRBD2. V lost 5 bases to trimming and J lost 1 base; unmatched junction nucleotides: 1. This CDR3 is built from 13 residues. Germline V gene sequence: CDR1 LNHDA, CDR2 SQIVND (reference sequence). CDR3 bases: TGTGCCAGTAGTCCTAGCGGGTCCTACGAGCAGTACTTC. Translating it yields CASSPSGSYEQYF.

The DNA of the CDR3 is TGTGCCAGCAGCTTATTGGGCGGAGAGACCCAGTACTTC. The encoded protein is CASSLLGGETQYF. The V gene is TRBV7-6, the J gene TRBJ2-5; D gene ambiguous. The CDR3 runs 13 residues. Germline loops: CDR1 SGHVS, CDR2 FNYEAQ. Deletions cut 2 bases from V and 4 bases from J, with 8 bases between.